Described below is a single T cell receptor beta chain sequence and its context. The data are from a study of blood T cell repertoires in COVID-19. CDR1 SNHLY and CDR2 FYNNEI come from the germline V gene. Trimming removed 4 bases from V and 1 base from J; junction bases left unmatched: 3. CDR3 size: 15 residues. Assay: immunoSEQ multiplex PCR; the TCRdb copy retains only in-frame clones and omits some. The sample has 89,000 or so clones; more than 80% are singletons. The TCR was taken from a man between 45 and 60 years old with COVID-19, enrolled during active disease. The specimen was peripheral blood. The chain couples TRBV2 to TRBJ1-5, with TRBD1 matching over 8 bases. CDR3 region: CASSARDRSNQPQHF. CDR3 DNA sequence: TGTGCCAGCAGTGCCCGGGACAGGAGCAATCAGCCCCAGCATTTT. The full variable domain, its missing parts supplied by reference TRBV2 and TRBJ1-5, is EPEVTQTPSHQVTQMGQEVILRCVPISNHLYFYWYRQILGQKVEFLVSFYNNEISEKSEIFDDQFSVERPDGSNFTLKIRSTKLEDSAMYFCASSARDRSNQPQHFGDGTRLSIL.